The 32 T cell receptor beta chains in this list originate from one sample, sequenced in a study of vaccination and CD4 T cells after COVID-19. CD4+ T cells that had been cultured provided DNA sequenced with the Oncomine TCR Beta short-read assay. TCRdb reprocessed the PCR reads with MiXCR, giving one entry per CDR3 protein. The table shows 10,000 to 13,000 distinct CDR3 sequences, with less than 40% occurring only once. Antigen specificity for these receptors is unknown. Treatment noted: approximately nine-day PBMC culture with coronavirus spike peptide pools or control peptides (ViraFEST assay). The sequenced sample was CD4+ T cells from blood, cultured in vitro. Receptor source: a human donor who had recovered from COVID-19.

This clonotype was picked up a small number of times. This sequence joins TRBV19 and TRBJ2-5; the D call may be TRBD1 or TRBD2 (5 bases each). This CDR3 contains 14 residues. Trimming cost V 7 bases and J 5 bases, with 17 bases left between them. Per germline, CDR1 LNHDA and CDR2 SQIVND (reference sequence). CDR3 protein: CASTPGGTVETQYF. The CDR3 coding sequence is TGTGCCAGTACCCCAGGTGGGACGGTGGAGACCCAGTACTTC.

A few counts support this clonotype. J is TRBJ1-2 and V is TRBV6-5, with TRBD1 matching 9 bases. The J segment lost 4 bases and the V segment lost 0 bases, leaving 3 bases of the junction unmatched. CDR3 length: 15 residues. Germline values: CDR1 MNHEY, CDR2 SVGAGI. As DNA, the CDR3 is TGTGCCAGCAGTTACTCGGGACAGGGACTCTATGGCTACACCTTC. Amino acids: CASSYSGQGLYGYTF.

The CDR3 loop reads CASRTTSGSHEQYF. DNA for the CDR3: TGTGCCAGCAGGACGACTAGCGGGAGCCACGAGCAGTACTTC. V is TRBV11-3 and J is TRBJ2-7, with 12 bases matching TRBD2. The CDR3 totals 14 residues. CDR1 is SGHNT, CDR2 YENEEA, per germline. Trimming took 6 bases from V and 5 from J; bases not matched to a gene: 5. Drawing the rest from reference TRBV11-3 and TRBJ2-7, the complete variable domain is EAGVVQSPRYKIIEKKQPVAFWCNPISGHNTLYWYLQNLGQGPELLIRYENEEAVDDSQLPKDRFSAERLKGVDSTLKIQPAELGDSAVYLCASRTTSGSHEQYFGPGTRLTVT.

This clonotype turned up a few times. As DNA, the CDR3 is TGTGCCAGCAGCTCCCTCCCGGGACAGGGACTCTCCTACGAGCAGTACTTC. Translating it yields CASSSLPGQGLSYEQYF. This rearrangement joins TRBV7-9 to TRBJ2-7; 9 positions agree with TRBD1. The germline gives CDR1 SEHNR, CDR2 FQNEAQ (reference sequence). V lost 4 bases to trimming and J lost 0 bases; unmatched junction nucleotides: 10. This CDR3 spans 17 amino acids.

The rearrangement uses TRBV7-8 and TRBJ1-5, with a weak D call TRBD1 (5 bases). CDR3 length: 15 residues. V lost 2 bases and J lost 4, with 12 bases in between. Germline CDR1 and CDR2: SGHVS and FQNEAQ. For the CDR3, the DNA is TGTGCCAGCAGCTTAAGGGCAGGGTGGAATCAGCCCCAGCATTTT. Its protein is CASSLRAGWNQPQHF.

This rearrangement joins TRBV28 to TRBJ1-2; D is possibly TRBD1 (5 bases). The CDR3 extends over 15 amino acids. Trimming removed 4 bases from V and 2 bases from J, with 14 bases in between. Germline V gives CDR1 MDHEN, CDR2 SYDVKM. In DNA, the CDR3 is TGTGCCAGCAGTTCCCGACAGTATAAAAACTATGGCTACACCTTC. Its protein is CASSSRQYKNYGYTF.

The chain uses TRBV7-2 and TRBJ2-7; D perhaps matches TRBD2 (5 bases). Germline CDR1 and CDR2: SGHTA and FQGNSA. Trimming left V 2 bases short and J 0 bases short, with 11 bases between. The CDR3 has 15 amino acids. CDR3 coding DNA: TGTGCCAGCAGCTTAAAAGCGGATAGCTCCTACGAGCAGTACTTC. It translates to CASSLKADSSYEQYF.

The rearrangement joins TRBV20-1 to TRBJ1-1; D perhaps matches TRBD1 (5 bases). Trimming removed 4 bases at V and 5 bases at J, with 8 bases between. Per the germline V gene, CDR1 is DFQATT and CDR2 is SNEGSKA (reference sequence). The CDR3 length is 11 residues. The CDR3 DNA sequence: TGCAGTGCTAAAGGGGTTACTGAAGCTTTCTTT. This sequence encodes CSAKGVTEAFF.

CDR3 sequence reads: CASSLMTGGNTEAFF. In nucleotides, the CDR3 is TGTGCCAGCAGCTTAATGACAGGGGGGAACACTGAAGCTTTCTTT. This chain joins TRBV11-3 and TRBJ1-1; 9 bases are a match to TRBD1. This CDR3 region has 15 residues. The trim removed 2 bases at V and 1 base at J, leaving 2 bases unmatched. Germline V gene data show CDR1 as SGHNT and CDR2 as YENEEA.

This clonotype was picked up a small number of times. The V gene is TRBV7-9, the J gene TRBJ1-1; D is unresolved. CDR1 and CDR2 (germline): SEHNR, FQNEAQ (reference sequence). The V and J ends lost 3 bases and 5 bases respectively, with 7 bases between them. The CDR3 extends over 12 amino acids. CDR3 sequence: CASSLRTTEAFF. The CDR3 DNA is TGTGCCAGCAGCTTGAGGACGACTGAAGCTTTCTTT.

The rearrangement uses TRBV6-5 and TRBJ2-1, with 7 bases fitting TRBD2. Germline assignment: CDR1 MNHEY and CDR2 SVGAGI. J was trimmed by 9 bases and V by 2 bases; bases with no gene match: 7. This CDR3 spans 14 amino acids. In DNA form, the CDR3 reads TGTGCCAGCAGTTACCGGACTAGAGCGGGTGAGCAGTTCTTC. As protein: CASSYRTRAGEQFF.

The genes are TRBV7-6 and TRBJ2-7, with 8 bases that match TRBD1. V lost 2 bases to trimming and J lost 2 bases; unmatched junction nucleotides: 5. This CDR3 has 15 amino acids. The germline gives CDR1 SGHVS, CDR2 FNYEAQ. DNA for the CDR3: TGTGCCAGCAGCTTAAGCGACAGGGGAACCTACGAGCAGTACTTC. Protein: CASSLSDRGTYEQYF.

The rearrangement joins TRBV20-1 to TRBJ1-2; D remains ambiguous. V lost 5 bases to trimming and J lost 7 bases, with 17 bases between them. The germline gives CDR1 DFQATT, CDR2 SNEGSKA (reference sequence). This CDR3 is built from 13 residues. The DNA for the CDR3 is TGCAGTGCTTTCTCAATCCATTCGGGTGGCTACACCTTC. Residues: CSAFSIHSGGYTF.

This clonotype was detected only a few times. V gene TRBV10-3 combines with J gene TRBJ1-1, with 9 positions matching TRBD1. The CDR3 consists of 14 residues. Looked up from germline, CDR1 is ENHRY and CDR2 is SYGVKD. V lost 4 bases to trimming and J lost 4 bases; unmatched junction nucleotides: 4. CDR3 coding DNA: TGTGCCATCAGTGGCGGGACAGGGCCCACTGAAGCTTTCTTT. Translating gives CAISGGTGPTEAFF.

This clonotype was counted a few times. The chain carries TRBV7-9 and TRBJ2-3; the match to TRBD2 covers 12 bases. V was pared by 6 bases and J by 2 bases, with 3 bases of the junction left unmatched. This CDR3 contains 15 residues. Germline V gives CDR1 SEHNR, CDR2 FQNEAQ (reference sequence). The CDR3 here is CASRRLAGDTDTQYF. The CDR3 region has the DNA TGTGCCAGCAGGCGACTAGCGGGGGACACAGATACGCAGTATTTT.

V usage is TRBV7-2 and J usage is TRBJ2-5; D is unclear. The CDR3 sequence is 15 residues long. From germline, CDR1 is SGHTA and CDR2 FQGNSA. Trimming shortened V by 5 bases and J by 4 bases, and 17 bases separated the two germline ends. In nucleotides, the CDR3 is TGTGCCAGCAGCCCCTGGGCCGGAAAGGTAGAGACCCAGTACTTC. Protein product: CASSPWAGKVETQYF.

The genes are TRBV5-6 and TRBJ2-7; D uncertain. The germline gives CDR1 SGHDT, CDR2 YYEEEE. The V end lost 0 bases, the J end lost 5 bases, and 3 bases lay between the germline ends. The CDR3 has 11 amino acids. CDR3 residues: CASSLADEQYF. The CDR3, as DNA: TGTGCCAGCAGCTTGGCCGACGAGCAGTACTTC.

This clonotype was seen a handful of times. The chain combines TRBV7-9 with TRBJ1-5, with D unresolved. This CDR3 comprises 12 residues. Germline V CDR1 and CDR2: SEHNR, FQNEAQ (reference sequence). V was pared by 0 bases and J by 11 bases, with 8 bases between. CDR3 region: CASSLAMGTQHF. In DNA, the CDR3 is TGTGCCAGCAGCTTAGCGATGGGGACCCAGCATTTT.

The sample holds a few counts of this clonotype. The junction departs from the called germline gene at one end, perhaps through a read error. This chain connects TRBV5-1 to TRBJ2-5, with D perhaps TRBD1 (6 bases). The CDR3 is 14 amino acids. The germline V gene encodes CDR1 SGHRS and CDR2 YFSETQ. CDR3 sequence: CATSPGTQQETQYF. CDR3 DNA sequence: TGCGCCACCAGCCCCGGGACACAGCAAGAGACCCAGTACTTC.

This clonotype was detected a few times. V and J are TRBV7-2 and TRBJ2-3; D perhaps matches TRBD1 (6 bases). Germline lookup yields CDR1 SGHTA and CDR2 FQGNSA. The CDR3 is 16 residues long. Trimming removed 2 bases at V and 0 bases at J, with 12 bases between. CDR3 coding DNA: TGTGCCAGCAGCTTAAGGGGGACCTTTAGCACAGATACGCAGTATTTT. This gives the protein CASSLRGTFSTDTQYF.

This clonotype qualifies as medium-sized. The CDR3 sequence: CASSSGTDQPSSGQYF. CDR3 coding DNA: TGTGCCAGCAGCTCCGGGACAGACCAACCTAGTAGCGGCCAGTACTTC. The J gene is TRBJ2-5, the V gene TRBV11-3, with D maybe TRBD1 (7 bases). The germline V gene has CDR1 SGHNT and CDR2 YENEEA. The CDR3 is 16 residues long. Trimming took off 4 bases at V and 10 bases at J, with 25 bases between the two ends.

This clonotype was counted a few times. V usage is TRBV11-3 and J usage is TRBJ1-2; TRBD1 aligns across 8 bases. V was clipped by 3 bases and J by 3 bases; unmatched bases: 6. CDR1 and CDR2 from the germline V gene are SGHNT and YENEEA. The CDR3 totals 15 residues. CDR3 residues: CASSFAQGAYYGYTF. CDR3 sequence (DNA): TGTGCCAGCAGCTTTGCCCAGGGGGCGTACTATGGCTACACCTTC.

The chain recombines TRBV20-1 with TRBJ2-1; tentative D call: TRBD1 (5 bases). This CDR3 has 12 amino acids. CDR1 is DFQATT, CDR2 SNEGSKA, per germline (reference sequence). Trimming cost V 3 bases and J 8 bases, with 11 bases left between them. The chain's CDR3 is CSASAGNYEQFF. In DNA, the CDR3 is TGCAGTGCTAGTGCAGGGAACTATGAGCAGTTCTTC.

The chain has TRBV5-1 and TRBJ1-1; a weak D match, TRBD1 (5 bases). Trimming left V 3 bases short and J 4 bases short, with 13 bases between. The CDR3 extends over 14 amino acids. Germline CDR1 SGHRS, CDR2 YFSETQ. The CDR3 protein is CASSWEGRTTEAFF. In DNA, the CDR3 is TGCGCCAGCAGCTGGGAGGGGAGGACCACTGAAGCTTTCTTT.

This rearrangement joins TRBV18 to TRBJ1-1, with D perhaps matching TRBD1 (5 bases). The V and J ends lost 1 base and 5 bases respectively, with 14 bases between them. In germline, CDR1 is KGHSH, CDR2 LQKENI. The CDR3 length is 15 residues. The CDR3 nucleotides are TGTGCCAGCTCACCACGACTCGGGACCGAGACTGAAGCTTTCTTT. Protein sequence: CASSPRLGTETEAFF.

This clonotype appeared a few times. The chain is built from TRBV30 and TRBJ1-2, with D hard to call. V was clipped by 4 bases and J by 8 bases, with 23 bases between them. This CDR3 region has 15 residues. The germline V gene encodes CDR1 GTSNPN and CDR2 SVGIG (reference sequence). CDR3 nucleotide sequence: TGTGCCTGGACCATTACGGGATCCGCGCCGGGGGGCTACACCTTC. Encoded protein: CAWTITGSAPGGYTF.

The CDR3 DNA reads as TGTGCCAGCAGCCGGGACACCTTGAACACTGAAGCTTTCTTT. This translates into CASSRDTLNTEAFF. The chain carries TRBV6-1 and TRBJ1-1, with D tentatively TRBD1 (6 bases). Trimming took off 6 bases at V and 0 bases at J, with 11 bases between the two ends. CDR1 and CDR2 (germline): MNHNS, SASEGT. CDR3 size: 14 residues.

The chain joins TRBV28 to TRBJ2-1; a weak D match, TRBD2 (5 bases). The CDR3 contains 16 residues. V lost 7 bases and J 0 bases, leaving 16 bases between the germline ends. Germline V gene lookup returns CDR1 MDHEN and CDR2 SYDVKM. The DNA for the CDR3 is TGTGCCAGCACTTCCCCCCGGGGTAGCTCCTACAATGAGCAGTTCTTC. Its protein product is CASTSPRGSSYNEQFF.

This clonotype has more than one count but fewer than ten. The chain links TRBV20-1 to TRBJ1-1; D might be TRBD1 (5 bases). Per germline, CDR1 DFQATT and CDR2 SNEGSKA (reference sequence). V lost 0 bases and J 3 bases, leaving 11 bases between the germline ends. The CDR3 contains 14 residues. CDR3 sequence: CSARDIQEDTEAFF. CDR3 coding DNA: TGCAGTGCTAGAGATATACAGGAGGACACTGAAGCTTTCTTT.

This clonotype came up a few times. The rearrangement uses TRBV20-1 and TRBJ2-5; 7 nucleotides agree with TRBD2. This CDR3 is built from 14 residues. V shed 1 base, J shed 5 bases, and the junction held 7 bases outside the gene matches. Germline lookup yields CDR1 DFQATT and CDR2 SNEGSKA (reference sequence). Here the CDR3 reads CSARVGGGPETQYF. In nucleotides, the CDR3 is TGCAGTGCTAGAGTTGGGGGAGGGCCGGAGACCCAGTACTTC.

The chain combines TRBV7-2 with TRBJ2-7; D possibly corresponds to TRBD1 (6 bases). The germline V and J ends were trimmed by 4 bases and 6 bases, with 13 bases remaining between them. The CDR3 totals 13 residues. Per germline, CDR1 SGHTA and CDR2 FQGNSA. The DNA for the CDR3 is TGTGCCAGCAGCTCGCAGGGGCCCCTCGAGCAGTACTTC. It codes for CASSSQGPLEQYF.

The gene calls are TRBV19 and TRBJ1-1; D call uncertain. The germline gives CDR1 LNHDA, CDR2 SQIVND (reference sequence). There are 14 residues in the CDR3. V gave up 2 bases and J gave up 1 base, with 8 bases separating them. The CDR3 region is CASSIRSENTEAFF. DNA of the CDR3: TGTGCCAGTAGTATACGGTCAGAGAACACTGAAGCTTTCTTT. The full variable domain, completed using reference TRBV19 and TRBJ1-1, is DGGITQSPKYLFRKEGQNVTLSCEQNLNHDAMYWYRQDPGQGLRLIYYSQIVNDFQKGDIAEGYSVSREKKESFPLTVTSAQKNPTAFYLCASSIRSENTEAFFGQGTRLTVV.